This paragraph covers one TCR beta chain sequence. Using immunoSEQ multiplex PCR, the repertoire was profiled, and TCRdb retains in-frame clones only, with some absent. The sample contains 90,000 to 100,000 clones, almost 95% of which appear only once. The source of the sample is a study of T cell changes during pregnancy in multiple sclerosis. V was cut by 6 bases and J by 1 base, with 15 bases left in between. CDR3 length: 15 residues. Germline CDR1 LNHDA, CDR2 SQIVND (reference sequence). The material sequenced was peripheral blood, taken in the third trimester of pregnancy. The sequence was obtained from a female donor with multiple sclerosis, enrolled in a pregnancy study. This sequence joins TRBV19 and TRBJ1-2, with D perhaps TRBD1 (6 bases). CDR3 amino acids: CASSKDSFLNYGYTF. The DNA for the CDR3 is TGTGCCAGTAGCAAGGACAGCTTTCTTAACTATGGCTACACCTTC.